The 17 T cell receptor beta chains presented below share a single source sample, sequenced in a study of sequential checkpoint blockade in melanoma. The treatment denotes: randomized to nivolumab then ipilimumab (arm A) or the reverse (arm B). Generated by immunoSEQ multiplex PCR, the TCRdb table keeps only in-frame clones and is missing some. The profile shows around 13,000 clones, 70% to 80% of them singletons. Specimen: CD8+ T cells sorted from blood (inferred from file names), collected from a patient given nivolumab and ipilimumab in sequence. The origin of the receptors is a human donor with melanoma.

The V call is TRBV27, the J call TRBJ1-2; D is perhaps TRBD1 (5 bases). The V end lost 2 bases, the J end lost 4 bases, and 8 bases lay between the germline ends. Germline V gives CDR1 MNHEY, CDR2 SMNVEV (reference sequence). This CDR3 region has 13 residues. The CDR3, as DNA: TGTGCCAGCAGTTTAGACACAGGCTATGGCTACACCTTC. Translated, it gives CASSLDTGYGYTF.

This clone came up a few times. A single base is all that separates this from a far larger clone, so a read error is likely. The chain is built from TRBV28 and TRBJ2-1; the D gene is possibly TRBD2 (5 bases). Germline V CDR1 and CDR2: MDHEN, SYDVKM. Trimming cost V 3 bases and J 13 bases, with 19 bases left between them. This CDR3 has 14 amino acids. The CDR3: CASSFLGTGNIQFF. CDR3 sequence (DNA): TGTGCCAGCAGTTTCCTGGGTACGGGAAACATTCAGTTCTTC.

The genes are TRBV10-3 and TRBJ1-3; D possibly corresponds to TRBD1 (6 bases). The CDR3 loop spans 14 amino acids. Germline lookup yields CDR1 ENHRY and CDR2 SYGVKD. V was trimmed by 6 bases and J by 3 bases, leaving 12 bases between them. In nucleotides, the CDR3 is TGTGCCATCAGAAACAGGGACGGTGGAAACACCATATATTTT. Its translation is CAIRNRDGGNTIYF.

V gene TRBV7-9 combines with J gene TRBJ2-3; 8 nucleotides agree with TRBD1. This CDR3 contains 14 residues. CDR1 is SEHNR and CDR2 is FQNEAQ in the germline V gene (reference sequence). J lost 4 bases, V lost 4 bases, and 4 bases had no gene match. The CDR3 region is CASSSGQGPDTQYF. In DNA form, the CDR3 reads TGTGCCAGCAGCTCCGGACAGGGACCAGATACGCAGTATTTT.

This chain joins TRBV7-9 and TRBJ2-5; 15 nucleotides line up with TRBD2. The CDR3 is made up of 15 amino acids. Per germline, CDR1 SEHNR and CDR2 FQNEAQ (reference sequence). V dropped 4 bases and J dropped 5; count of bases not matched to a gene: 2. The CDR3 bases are TGTGCCAGCAGCTCTGGACTAGCGGGGGGGGAGACCCAGTACTTC. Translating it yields CASSSGLAGGETQYF.

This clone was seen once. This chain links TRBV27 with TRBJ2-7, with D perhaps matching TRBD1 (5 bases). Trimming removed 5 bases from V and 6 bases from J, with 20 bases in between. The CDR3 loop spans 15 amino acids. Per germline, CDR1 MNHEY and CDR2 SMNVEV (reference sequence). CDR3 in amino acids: CASSAAGPQFREQYV. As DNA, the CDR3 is TGTGCCAGCAGTGCAGCAGGGCCTCAATTTCGCGAGCAGTACGTC.

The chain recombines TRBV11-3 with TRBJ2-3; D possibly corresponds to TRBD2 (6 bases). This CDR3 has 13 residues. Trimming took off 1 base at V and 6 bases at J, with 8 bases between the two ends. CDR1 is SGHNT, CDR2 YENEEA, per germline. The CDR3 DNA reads TGTGCCAGCAGCTTAGCGGGAGTGGATACGCAGTATTTT. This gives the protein CASSLAGVDTQYF. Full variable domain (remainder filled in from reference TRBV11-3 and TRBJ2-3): EAGVVQSPRYKIIEKKQPVAFWCNPISGHNTLYWYLQNLGQGPELLIRYENEEAVDDSQLPKDRFSAERLKGVDSTLKIQPAELGDSAVYLCASSLAGVDTQYFGPGTRLTVL.

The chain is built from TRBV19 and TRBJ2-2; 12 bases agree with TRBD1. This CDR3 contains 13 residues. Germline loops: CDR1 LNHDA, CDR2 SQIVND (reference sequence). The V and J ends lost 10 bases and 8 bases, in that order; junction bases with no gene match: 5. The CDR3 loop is CAIGTGGVGELFF. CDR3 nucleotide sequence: TGTGCCATCGGGACAGGGGGCGTGGGGGAGCTGTTTTTT.

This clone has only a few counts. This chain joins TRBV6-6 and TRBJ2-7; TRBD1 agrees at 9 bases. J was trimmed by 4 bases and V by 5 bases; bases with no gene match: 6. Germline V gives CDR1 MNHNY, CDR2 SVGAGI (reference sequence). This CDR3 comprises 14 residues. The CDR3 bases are TGTGCCAGCAGTACGGGACAGGGAGGTTACGAGCAGTACTTC. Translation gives CASSTGQGGYEQYF.

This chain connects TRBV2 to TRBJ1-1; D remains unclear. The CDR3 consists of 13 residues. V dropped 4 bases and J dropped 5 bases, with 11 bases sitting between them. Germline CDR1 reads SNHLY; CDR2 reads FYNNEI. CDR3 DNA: TGTGCCAGCAGTGCGATTCGGGAAACTGAAGCTTTCTTT. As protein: CASSAIRETEAFF.

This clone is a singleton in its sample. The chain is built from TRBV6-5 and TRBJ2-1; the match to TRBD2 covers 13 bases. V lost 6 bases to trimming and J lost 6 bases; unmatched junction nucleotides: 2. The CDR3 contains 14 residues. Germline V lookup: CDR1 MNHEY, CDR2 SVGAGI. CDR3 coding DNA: TGTGCCAGCAGCTGGACTAGCGGGAGCAATGAGCAGTTCTTC. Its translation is CASSWTSGSNEQFF.

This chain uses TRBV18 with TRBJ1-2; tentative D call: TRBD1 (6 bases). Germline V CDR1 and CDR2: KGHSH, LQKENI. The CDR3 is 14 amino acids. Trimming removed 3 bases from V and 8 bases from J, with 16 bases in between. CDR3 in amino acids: CASSPRGGAGGYTF. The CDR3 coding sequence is TGTGCCAGCTCACCTCGAGGGGGGGCTGGAGGCTACACCTTC.

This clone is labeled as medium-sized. The CDR3 loop is CASSSASGGVVYNEQFF. CDR3 coding DNA: TGTGCCAGCAGCTCCGCCAGCGGGGGGGTCGTTTACAATGAGCAGTTCTTC. The rearrangement links TRBV7-9 to TRBJ2-1, with 10 positions matching TRBD2. The CDR3 runs to 17 residues. V shed 4 bases, J shed 4 bases, and the junction held 10 bases outside the gene matches. The germline gives CDR1 SEHNR, CDR2 FQNEAQ (reference sequence). The variable domain in full, completed from reference TRBV7-9 and TRBJ2-1, reads DTGVSQNPRHKITKRGQNVTFRCDPISEHNRLYWYRQTLGQGPEFLTYFQNEAQLEKSRLLSDRFSAERPKGSFSTLEIQRTEQGDSAMYLCASSSASGGVVYNEQFFGPGTRLTVL.

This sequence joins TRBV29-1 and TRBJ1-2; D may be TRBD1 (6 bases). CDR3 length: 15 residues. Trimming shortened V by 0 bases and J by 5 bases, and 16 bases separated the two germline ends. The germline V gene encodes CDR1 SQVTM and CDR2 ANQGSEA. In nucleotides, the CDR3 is TGCAGCGTTGAAGATTGGGGGGGGGCCCGGTATGGCTACACCTTC. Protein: CSVEDWGGARYGYTF.

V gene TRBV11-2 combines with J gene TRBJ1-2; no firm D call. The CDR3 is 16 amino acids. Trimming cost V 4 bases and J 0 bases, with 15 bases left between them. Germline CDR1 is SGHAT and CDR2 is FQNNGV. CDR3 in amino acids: CASSSVLVGANYGYTF. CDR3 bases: TGTGCCAGCAGCTCCGTTCTCGTAGGAGCTAACTATGGCTACACCTTC.

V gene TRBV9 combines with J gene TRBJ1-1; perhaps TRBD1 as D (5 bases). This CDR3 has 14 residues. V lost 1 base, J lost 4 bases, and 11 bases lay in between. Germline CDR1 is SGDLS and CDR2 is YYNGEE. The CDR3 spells CASSVLAGPTEAFF. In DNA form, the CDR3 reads TGTGCCAGCAGCGTATTGGCAGGGCCCACTGAAGCTTTCTTT. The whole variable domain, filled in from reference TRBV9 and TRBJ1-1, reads DSGVTQTPKHLITATGQRVTLRCSPRSGDLSVYWYQQSLDQGLQFLIQYYNGEERAKGNILERFSAQQFPDLHSELNLSSLELGDSALYFCASSVLAGPTEAFFGQGTRLTVV.

In DNA form, the CDR3 reads TGCGCCAGCAGCCAGAGCGGGGGGCGCACAGATACGCAGTATTTT. This codes for CASSQSGGRTDTQYF. This chain connects TRBV4-3 to TRBJ2-3; 9 bases align to TRBD2. The CDR3 length is 15 residues. J was trimmed by 1 base and V by 3 bases; bases with no gene match: 2. Germline CDR1 reads LGHNA; CDR2 reads YSLEER.